These 14 T cell receptor beta chains share one sample of origin, sequenced in a study of control samples from healthy donors and cancer patients. Profiled with immunoSEQ multiplex PCR; TCRdb holds only in-frame clones, not every one. The sample lists some 200,000 clones; just under 95% were seen once. The specimen sequenced was blood. These receptors were obtained from a man in his fifties in good health.

This clone was picked up one time. V gene TRBV9 combines with J gene TRBJ1-1; 7 positions match TRBD1. CDR3 length: 14 amino acids. The J segment lost 2 bases and the V segment lost 0 bases, leaving 1 base of the junction unmatched. Germline V CDR1 and CDR2: SGDLS, YYNGEE. Here the CDR3 DNA reads TGTGCCAGCAGCGTAGGACAGGGAAACACTGAAGCTTTCTTT. It codes for CASSVGQGNTEAFF.

This chain uses TRBV6-1 with TRBJ2-7; D unclear. From germline, CDR1 is MNHNS and CDR2 SASEGT. The CDR3 is 13 amino acids. Trimming took 1 base from V and 6 from J, leaving 10 bases between them. The CDR3 region is CASSEVKSPEQYV. The CDR3 DNA follows: TGTGCCAGCAGTGAAGTGAAAAGCCCCGAGCAGTACGTC.

The chain has TRBV11-3 and TRBJ1-1; no clear D. The ends were cut back, 6 bases at V and 4 bases at J, with 12 bases in the middle. Germline V CDR1 and CDR2: SGHNT, YENEEA. This CDR3 is 13 amino acids long. CDR3 sequence reads: CASRSPSSTEAFF. The DNA for the CDR3 is TGTGCCAGCAGGAGCCCTTCCAGCACTGAAGCTTTCTTT.

The rearrangement joins TRBV2 to TRBJ2-7, with D maybe TRBD2 (6 bases). There are 12 residues in the CDR3. Germline CDR1 SNHLY, CDR2 FYNNEI. V was shortened by 3 bases and J by 6 bases, with 9 bases between the two germline ends. This chain's CDR3 is CASSDPGVEQYV. In DNA, the CDR3 is TGTGCCAGCAGTGACCCGGGGGTCGAGCAGTACGTC.

The gene calls are TRBV19 and TRBJ1-5; a weak D match, TRBD1 (5 bases). The germline V gene has CDR1 LNHDA and CDR2 SQIVND (reference sequence). V was pared by 5 bases and J by 3 bases, with 14 bases between. The CDR3 sequence is 15 residues long. The CDR3 DNA is TGTGCCAGTAGTGCCCGGGACGGCCCCAATCAGCCCCAGCATTTT. As protein: CASSARDGPNQPQHF.

The chain carries TRBV28 and TRBJ1-1, with 10 bases fitting TRBD1. There are 15 residues in the CDR3. Losses at the gene ends were 6 bases for V and 7 bases for J; bases not matched to a gene: 11. The germline CDR1 and CDR2 sequences are MDHEN and SYDVKM. Here the CDR3 reads CASRTPGQGSGEAFF. DNA of the CDR3: TGTGCCAGCAGAACCCCGGGACAGGGGAGTGGTGAAGCTTTCTTT.

This rearrangement joins TRBV18 to TRBJ1-2, with 7 bases fitting TRBD1. The CDR3 totals 14 residues. Germline trimming cut 2 bases from V and 5 bases from J; bases unmatched to any gene: 5. Per germline, CDR1 KGHSH and CDR2 LQKENI. The chain's CDR3 is CASSPGQEGYGYTF. Written as DNA, the CDR3 is TGTGCCAGCTCACCAGGACAGGAGGGGTATGGCTACACCTTC.

The J gene is TRBJ1-5, the V gene TRBV6-5, with a possible D match to TRBD1 (6 bases). This CDR3 contains 14 residues. Germline loops: CDR1 MNHEY, CDR2 SVGAGI. V was shortened by 6 bases and J by 4 bases, with 13 bases between the two germline ends. CDR3 nucleotide sequence: TGTGCCAGCAGGGATGGGGGGCCTAATCAGCCCCAGCATTTT. Protein: CASRDGGPNQPQHF.

The chain employs TRBV28 and TRBJ2-2, with TRBD1 matching 7 bases. This CDR3 region has 16 residues. Germline-derived CDR1 and CDR2 are MDHEN and SYDVKM. Germline trimming cut 5 bases from V and 3 bases from J; bases unmatched to any gene: 9. CDR3 amino acids: CASSPPRGRYTGELFF. CDR3 nucleotide sequence: TGTGCCAGCAGTCCACCTAGGGGGCGATACACCGGGGAGCTGTTTTTT. Based on the CDR3 plus reference TRBV28 and TRBJ2-2, the full variable domain is DVKVTQSSRYLVKRTGEKVFLECVQDMDHENMFWYRQDPGLGLRLIYFSYDVKMKEKGDIPEGYSVSREKKERFSLILESASTNQTSMYLCASSPPRGRYTGELFFGEGSRLTVL.

This sequence joins TRBV7-9 and TRBJ2-5, with TRBD2 as a possible D gene (6 bases). The CDR3 sequence is 15 residues long. Germline V gives CDR1 SEHNR, CDR2 FQNEAQ (reference sequence). V lost 0 bases and J 5 bases, leaving 13 bases between the germline ends. The CDR3 DNA reads TGTGCCAGCAGCTTAGCGGTGGCTAGCGTGGAGACCCAGTACTTC. Its protein is CASSLAVASVETQYF.

V and J are TRBV2 and TRBJ2-1; 11 nucleotides line up with TRBD1. With V trimmed by 11 bases and J by 4 bases, 7 bases remained unmatched. The germline V gene has CDR1 SNHLY and CDR2 FYNNEI. The CDR3 is 14 residues long. The CDR3 DNA follows: TGTGCCGCACAGGGGACAGGGGGTTACAATGAGCAGTTCTTC. It is translated as CAAQGTGGYNEQFF.

This clone was counted only a few times. V gene TRBV11-2 combines with J gene TRBJ2-1, with D tentatively TRBD1 (6 bases). The length of the CDR3 is 14 residues. Germline V gives CDR1 SGHAT, CDR2 FQNNGV. V shed 5 bases and J shed 10 bases, with 18 bases lying between them. The CDR3 bases are TGTGCCAGCAGCCATACCGGGACATTACGCGAGCAGTTCTTC. This encodes CASSHTGTLREQFF.

CDR3 in DNA: TGCGCCAGCAGCTTGGATCCGGAAAACACCATATATTTT. It specifies CASSLDPENTIYF. The chain has TRBV5-1 and TRBJ1-3; no clear D gene. Germline V gene sequence: CDR1 SGHRS, CDR2 YFSETQ. The V and J ends lost 0 bases and 6 bases respectively, with 7 bases between them. CDR3 length: 13 amino acids.

The chain recombines TRBV7-9 with TRBJ1-1; D is undetermined. Germline loops: CDR1 SEHNR, CDR2 FQNEAQ (reference sequence). V dropped 4 bases and J dropped 4 bases, with 13 bases sitting between them. The CDR3 totals 14 residues. DNA of the CDR3: TGTGCCAGCAGCTCCGCTCGGCTCTTCACTGAAGCTTTCTTT. It yields the protein CASSSARLFTEAFF. Combining the CDR3 with reference TRBV7-9 and TRBJ1-1 gives the whole variable domain DTGVSQNPRHKITKRGQNVTFRCDPISEHNRLYWYRQTLGQGPEFLTYFQNEAQLEKSRLLSDRFSAERPKGSFSTLEIQRTEQGDSAMYLCASSSARLFTEAFFGQGTRLTVV.